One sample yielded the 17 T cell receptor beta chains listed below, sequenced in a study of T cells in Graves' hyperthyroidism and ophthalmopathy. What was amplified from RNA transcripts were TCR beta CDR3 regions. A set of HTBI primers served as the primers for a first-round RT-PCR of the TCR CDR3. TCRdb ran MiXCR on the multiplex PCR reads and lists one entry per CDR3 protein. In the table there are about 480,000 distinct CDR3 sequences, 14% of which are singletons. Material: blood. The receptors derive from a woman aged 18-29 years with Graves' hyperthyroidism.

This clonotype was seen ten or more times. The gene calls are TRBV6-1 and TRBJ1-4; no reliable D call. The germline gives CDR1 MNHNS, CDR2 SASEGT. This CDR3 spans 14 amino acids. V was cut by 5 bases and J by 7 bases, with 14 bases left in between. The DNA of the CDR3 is TGTGCCAGCAGTTCTCACATGGCGACTGAAAAACTGTTTTTT. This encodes CASSSHMATEKLFF.

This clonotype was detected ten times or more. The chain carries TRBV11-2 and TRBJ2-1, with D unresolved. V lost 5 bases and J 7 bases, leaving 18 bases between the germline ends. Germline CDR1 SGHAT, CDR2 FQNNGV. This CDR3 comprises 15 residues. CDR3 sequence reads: CASSPPVTGSNEQFF. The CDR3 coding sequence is TGTGCCAGCAGCCCCCCGGTCACCGGTAGTAATGAGCAGTTCTTC.

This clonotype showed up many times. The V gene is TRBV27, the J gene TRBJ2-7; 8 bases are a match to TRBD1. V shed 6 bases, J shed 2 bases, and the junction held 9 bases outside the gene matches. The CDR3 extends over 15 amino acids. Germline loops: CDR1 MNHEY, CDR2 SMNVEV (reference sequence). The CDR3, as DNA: TGTGCCAGCAGCCTAAGGGGACAGGCACCCTACGAGCAGTACTTC. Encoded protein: CASSLRGQAPYEQYF.

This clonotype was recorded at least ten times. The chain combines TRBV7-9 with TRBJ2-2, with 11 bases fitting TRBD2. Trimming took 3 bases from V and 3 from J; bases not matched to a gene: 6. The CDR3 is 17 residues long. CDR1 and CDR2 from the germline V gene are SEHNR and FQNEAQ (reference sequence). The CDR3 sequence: CASSLGTSGSYTGELFF. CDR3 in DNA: TGTGCCAGCAGCTTGGGGACTAGCGGTTCCTACACCGGGGAGCTGTTTTTT.

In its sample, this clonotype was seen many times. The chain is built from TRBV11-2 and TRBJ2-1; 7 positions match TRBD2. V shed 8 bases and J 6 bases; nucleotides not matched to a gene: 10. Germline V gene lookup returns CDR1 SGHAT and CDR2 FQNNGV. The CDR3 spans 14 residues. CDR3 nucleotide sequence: TGTGCCAGCGGGCCTATACTAGCGCCCAATGAGCAGTTCTTC. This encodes CASGPILAPNEQFF.

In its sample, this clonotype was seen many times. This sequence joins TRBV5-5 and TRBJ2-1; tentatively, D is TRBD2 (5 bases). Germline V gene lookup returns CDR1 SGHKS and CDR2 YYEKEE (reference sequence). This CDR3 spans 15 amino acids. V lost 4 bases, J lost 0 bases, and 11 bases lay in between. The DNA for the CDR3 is TGTGCCAGCAGCCCTGACTATAGCTCCTACAATGAGCAGTTCTTC. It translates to CASSPDYSSYNEQFF.

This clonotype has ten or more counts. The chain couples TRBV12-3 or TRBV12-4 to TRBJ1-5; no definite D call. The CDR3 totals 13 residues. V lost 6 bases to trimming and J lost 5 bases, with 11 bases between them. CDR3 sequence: CASSKEYYQPQHF. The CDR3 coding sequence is TGTGCCAGCAGCAAGGAGTACTATCAGCCCCAGCATTTT.

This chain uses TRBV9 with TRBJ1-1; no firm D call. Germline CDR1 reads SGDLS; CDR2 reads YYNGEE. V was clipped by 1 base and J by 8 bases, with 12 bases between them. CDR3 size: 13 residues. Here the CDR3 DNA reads TGTGCCAGCAGCGTATTAGGGAATGGAGAAGCTTTCTTT. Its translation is CASSVLGNGEAFF.

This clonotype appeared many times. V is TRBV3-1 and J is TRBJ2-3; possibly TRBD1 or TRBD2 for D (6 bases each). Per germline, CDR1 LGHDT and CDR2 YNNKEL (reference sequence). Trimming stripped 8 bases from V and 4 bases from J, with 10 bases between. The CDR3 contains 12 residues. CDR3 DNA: TGTGCCAGCGGGGGGCTTGCAGATACGCAGTATTTT. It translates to CASGGLADTQYF.

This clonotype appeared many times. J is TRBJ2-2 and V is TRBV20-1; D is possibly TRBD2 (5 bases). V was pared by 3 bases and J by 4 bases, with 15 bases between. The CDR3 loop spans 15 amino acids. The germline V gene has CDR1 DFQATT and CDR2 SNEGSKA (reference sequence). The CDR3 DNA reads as TGCAGTGCTAGTCCCAGGTGGGAGCTCACCGGGGAGCTGTTTTTT. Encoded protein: CSASPRWELTGELFF.

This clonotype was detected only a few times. CDR3 loop: CASSFGRTGAYEQYF. The CDR3 DNA is TGTGCCAGCAGCTTCGGAAGGACAGGGGCCTACGAGCAGTACTTC. The chain has TRBV5-4 and TRBJ2-7, with 9 bases lining up with TRBD1. This CDR3 is built from 15 residues. J gave up 2 bases and V 2 bases, and 5 bases lay outside the gene matches. The germline V gene encodes CDR1 SGHNT and CDR2 YYREEE (reference sequence).

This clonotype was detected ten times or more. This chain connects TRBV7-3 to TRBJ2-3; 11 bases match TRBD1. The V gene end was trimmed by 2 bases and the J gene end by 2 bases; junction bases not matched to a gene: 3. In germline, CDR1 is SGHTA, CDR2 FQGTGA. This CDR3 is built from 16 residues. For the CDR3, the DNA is TGTGCCAGCAGCTTAGTGGACAGGGGGCTCACAGATACGCAGTATTTT. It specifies CASSLVDRGLTDTQYF.

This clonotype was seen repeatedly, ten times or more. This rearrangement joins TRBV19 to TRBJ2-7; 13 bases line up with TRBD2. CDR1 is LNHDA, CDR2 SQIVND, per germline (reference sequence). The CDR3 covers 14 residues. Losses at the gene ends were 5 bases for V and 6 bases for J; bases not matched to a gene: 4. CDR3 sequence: CASSLGLAGVEQYF. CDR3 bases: TGTGCCAGTAGTCTCGGACTAGCGGGAGTCGAGCAGTACTTC.

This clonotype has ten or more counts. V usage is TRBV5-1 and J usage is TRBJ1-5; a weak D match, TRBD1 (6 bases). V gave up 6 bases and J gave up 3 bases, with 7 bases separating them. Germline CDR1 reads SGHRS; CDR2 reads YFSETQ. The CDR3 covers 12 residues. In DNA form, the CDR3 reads TGCGCCAGCACAGGGGACAATCAGCCCCAGCATTTT. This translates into CASTGDNQPQHF.

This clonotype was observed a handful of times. CDR3 nucleotides: TGTGCCAGCAGCTATTCGAATAGCGGGAGGGCCGGTAGGAATGAGCAGTTCTTC. Amino acid sequence: CASSYSNSGRAGRNEQFF. The V gene is TRBV11-2, the J gene TRBJ2-1; 11 bases fit TRBD2. CDR1 SGHAT and CDR2 FQNNGV come from the germline V gene. Unmatched junction bases numbered 15, after V lost 4 bases and J lost 7 bases. The CDR3 consists of 18 residues.

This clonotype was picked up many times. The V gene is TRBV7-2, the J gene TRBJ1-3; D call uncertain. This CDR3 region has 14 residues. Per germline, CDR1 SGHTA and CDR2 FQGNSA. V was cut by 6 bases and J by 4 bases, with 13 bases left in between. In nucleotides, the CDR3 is TGTGCCAGCAGTCGAAGCCCGCTGGGAAACACCATATATTTT. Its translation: CASSRSPLGNTIYF.

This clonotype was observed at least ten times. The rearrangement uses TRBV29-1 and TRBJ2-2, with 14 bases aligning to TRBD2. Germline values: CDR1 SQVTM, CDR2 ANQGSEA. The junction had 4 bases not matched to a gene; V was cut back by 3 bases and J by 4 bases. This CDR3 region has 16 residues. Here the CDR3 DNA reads TGCAGCGTTGACGGGACTAGCGGGAGTCGCACCGGGGAGCTGTTTTTT. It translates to CSVDGTSGSRTGELFF.